Listed below are T cell receptor beta chains from one sample, sequenced in a study of cytotoxic CD8 clonotypes in ibrutinib-treated CLL. The repertoire was sequenced with immunoSEQ multiplex PCR; TCRdb's copy has only in-frame clones and lacks some. This table has approximately 150,000 clones, 88% appearing once. This material consisted of PBMCs, taken at disease progression, from a patient treated with ibrutinib. The origin of the receptors is a human donor with chronic lymphocytic leukemia. The CDR3 runs from the conserved cysteine through the conserved F or W. A D gene is named only where the DNA matches it firmly. Clone sizes are given selectively: once, few, many, or a class where the clone is expanded.

d_gene,abundance,v_gene,j_gene,CDR3nt,CDR3aa
.,.,TRBV28,TRBJ2-5,TGTGCCAGCACCCTCGTTCAGGAGGGGGAGACCCAGTACTTC,CASTLVQEGETQYF
.,.,TRBV11-3,TRBJ2-2,TGTGCCAGCAGCTTACGTGGGAACGGGGAGCTGTTTTTT,CASSLRGNGELFF
.,.,TRBV11-2,TRBJ2-7,TGTGCCAGCAGCTTAGATCGGCCCTACGAGCAGTACTTC,CASSLDRPYEQYF
.,.,TRBV29-1,TRBJ1-2,TGCAGCGTTGAAGGTGCCCTGGGGGGGAGTCACTCCTTTTCTAACTATGGCTACACCTTC,CSVEGALGGSHSFSNYGYTF
.,.,TRBV7-9,TRBJ2-5,TGTGCCAGCAGCTTTACCGTAACCCAGTACTTC,CASSFTVTQYF
TRBD1,.,TRBV19,TRBJ1-2,TGTGCCAGTCAAGACAGGGGGACGAACTATGGCTACACCTTC,CASQDRGTNYGYTF
.,.,TRBV6-6,TRBJ2-7,TGTGCCAGCAGTTCGTACCAGGGTGGGCACGAGCAGTACTTC,CASSSYQGGHEQYF
.,.,TRBV5-4,TRBJ1-1,TGTGCCAGCAGCTTGGTAGGGACTGAAGCTTTCTTT,CASSLVGTEAFF
.,.,TRBV9,TRBJ1-4,TGTGCCAGCAGCGTCTATCCAAGCGGGGGCGAAAAACTGTTTTTT,CASSVYPSGGEKLFF
.,.,TRBV18,TRBJ2-2,TGTGCCAGCTCAGACAGGAACACCGGGGAGCTGTTTTTT,CASSDRNTGELFF
TRBD2,.,TRBV7-3,TRBJ2-5,TGTGCCAGCAGCTTAAGTGGGAGGGGTATCCGGGGCGAGACCCAGTACTTC,CASSLSGRGIRGETQYF
.,.,TRBV19,TRBJ2-3,TGTGCCAGTAGTATGGCCCGGGGCAGCACTAGCACAGATACGCAGTATTTT,CASSMARGSTSTDTQYF
.,.,TRBV7-9,TRBJ1-1,TGTGCCAGCAGCTTAGCGGGACCCATGGGGCCCACTGAAGCTTTCTTT,CASSLAGPMGPTEAFF
.,once,TRBV28,TRBJ2-7,TGTGCCAGCAGTTTAATTGGTAGCGTCCGGTACGAGCAGTACTTC,CASSLIGSVRYEQYF
.,once,TRBV9,TRBJ1-1,TGTGCCAGCAGCGCTAGAGCGGGACGGATGAACACTGAAGCTTTCTTT,CASSARAGRMNTEAFF
.,.,TRBV28,TRBJ2-2,TGTGCCAGTGCTAAGAGCCACACCGGGGAGCTGTTTTTT,CASAKSHTGELFF